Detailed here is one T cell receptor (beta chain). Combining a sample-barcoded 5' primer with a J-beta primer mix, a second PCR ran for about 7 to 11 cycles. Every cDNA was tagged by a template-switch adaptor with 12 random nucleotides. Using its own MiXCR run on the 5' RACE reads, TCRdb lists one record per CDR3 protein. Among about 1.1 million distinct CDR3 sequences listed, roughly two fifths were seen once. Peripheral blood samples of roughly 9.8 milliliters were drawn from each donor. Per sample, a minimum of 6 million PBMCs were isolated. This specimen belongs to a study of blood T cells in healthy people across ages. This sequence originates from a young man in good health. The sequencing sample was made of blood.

The chain's CDR3 is CASSARSTQETQYF. CDR3 nucleotide sequence: TGTGCCAGCAGTGCCAGGAGTACCCAAGAGACCCAGTACTTC. The chain has TRBV25-1 and TRBJ2-5; D is unclear. Per the germline V gene, CDR1 is MGHDK and CDR2 is SYGVNS. CDR3 size: 14 residues. V was pared by 4 bases and J by 1 base, with 10 bases between.